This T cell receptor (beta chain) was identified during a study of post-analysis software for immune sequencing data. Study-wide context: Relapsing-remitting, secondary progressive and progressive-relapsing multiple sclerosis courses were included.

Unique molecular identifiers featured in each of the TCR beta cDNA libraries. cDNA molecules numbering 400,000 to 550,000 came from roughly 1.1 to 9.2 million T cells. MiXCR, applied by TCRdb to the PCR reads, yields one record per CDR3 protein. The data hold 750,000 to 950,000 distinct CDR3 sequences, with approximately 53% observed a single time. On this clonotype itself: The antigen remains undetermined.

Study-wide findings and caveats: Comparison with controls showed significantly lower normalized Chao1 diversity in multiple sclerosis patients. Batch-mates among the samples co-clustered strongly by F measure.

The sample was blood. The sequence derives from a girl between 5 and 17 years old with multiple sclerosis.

CDR3 nucleotides: TGTGCCAGCAGCCAAGGGGACACACGCACAGATACGCAGTATTTT. Translated: CASSQGDTRTDTQYF. This chain joins TRBV3-1 and TRBJ2-3, with a weak D call TRBD1 (6 bases). The CDR3 length is 15 residues. Germline loops: CDR1 LGHDT, CDR2 YNNKEL (reference sequence). Trimming took 1 base from V and 1 from J, leaving 9 bases between them.